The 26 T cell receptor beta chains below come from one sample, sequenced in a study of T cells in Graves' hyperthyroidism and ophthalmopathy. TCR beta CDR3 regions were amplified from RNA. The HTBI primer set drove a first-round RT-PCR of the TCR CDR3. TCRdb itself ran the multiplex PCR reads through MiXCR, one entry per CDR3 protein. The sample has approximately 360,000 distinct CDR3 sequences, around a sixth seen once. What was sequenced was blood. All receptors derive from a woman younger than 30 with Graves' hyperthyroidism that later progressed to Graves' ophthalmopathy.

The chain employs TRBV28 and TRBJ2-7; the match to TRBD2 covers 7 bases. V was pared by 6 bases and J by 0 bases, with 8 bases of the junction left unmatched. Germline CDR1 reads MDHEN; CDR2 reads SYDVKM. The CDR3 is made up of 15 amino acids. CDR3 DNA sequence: TGTGCCAGCAGGCCCTCTAGCGGAAGCTCCTACGAGCAGTACTTC. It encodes CASRPSSGSSYEQYF.

In DNA, the CDR3 is TGCAGTGCTTCTTCTAGCGGGAGTTATCCCTACGAGCAGTACTTC. Translation gives CSASSSGSYPYEQYF. The V gene is TRBV20-1, the J gene TRBJ2-7; 10 nucleotides align to TRBD2. Germline lookup yields CDR1 DFQATT and CDR2 SNEGSKA (reference sequence). With 5 bases clipped from V and 2 bases from J, the junction kept 9 bases outside the gene matches. This CDR3 comprises 15 residues.

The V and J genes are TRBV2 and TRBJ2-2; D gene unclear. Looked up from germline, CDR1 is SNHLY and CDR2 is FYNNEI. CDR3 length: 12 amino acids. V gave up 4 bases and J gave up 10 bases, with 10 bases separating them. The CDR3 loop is CASSVLLLELFF. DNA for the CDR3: TGTGCCAGCAGTGTTCTTCTATTGGAGCTGTTTTTT.

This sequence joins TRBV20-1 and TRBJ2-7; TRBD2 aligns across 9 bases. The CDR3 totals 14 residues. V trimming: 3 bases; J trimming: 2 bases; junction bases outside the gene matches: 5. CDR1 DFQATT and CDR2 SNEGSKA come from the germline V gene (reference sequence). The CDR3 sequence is CSARIAGVTYEQYF. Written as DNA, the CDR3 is TGCAGTGCTAGGATAGCGGGAGTCACCTACGAGCAGTACTTC.

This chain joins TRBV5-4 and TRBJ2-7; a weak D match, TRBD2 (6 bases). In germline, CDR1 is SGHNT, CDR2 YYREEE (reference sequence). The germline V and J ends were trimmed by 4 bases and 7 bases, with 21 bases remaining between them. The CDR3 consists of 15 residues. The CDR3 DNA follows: TGTGCCAGCAGCGGAGAGCGGCCTTGGGCGGGGGAGCAGTACTTC. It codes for CASSGERPWAGEQYF.

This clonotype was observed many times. The CDR3 DNA reads TGCGCCAGCAGCTTACCCTCGGGACTAGCGGGAGCAGACACCGGGGAGCTGTTTTTT. As protein: CASSLPSGLAGADTGELFF. The J gene is TRBJ2-2, the V gene TRBV5-1, with 14 bases matching TRBD2. J was trimmed by 3 bases and V by 2 bases; bases with no gene match: 9. This CDR3 is 19 amino acids long. CDR1 is SGHRS and CDR2 is YFSETQ in the germline V gene.

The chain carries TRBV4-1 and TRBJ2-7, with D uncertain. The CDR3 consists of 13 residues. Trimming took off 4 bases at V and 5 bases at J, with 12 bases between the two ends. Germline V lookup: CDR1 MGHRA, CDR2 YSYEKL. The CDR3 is CASSLPPIHEQYF. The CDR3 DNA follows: TGCGCCAGCAGCCTCCCGCCCATTCACGAGCAGTACTTC.

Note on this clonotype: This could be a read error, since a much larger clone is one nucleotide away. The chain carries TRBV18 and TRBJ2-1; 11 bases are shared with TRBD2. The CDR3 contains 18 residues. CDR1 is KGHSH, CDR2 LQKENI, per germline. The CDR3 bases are TGTGCCAGCTCACCACGACTAGCGGGGACTAGCTCCTACAGTGAGCAGTTCTTC. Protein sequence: CASSPRLAGTSSYSEQFF.

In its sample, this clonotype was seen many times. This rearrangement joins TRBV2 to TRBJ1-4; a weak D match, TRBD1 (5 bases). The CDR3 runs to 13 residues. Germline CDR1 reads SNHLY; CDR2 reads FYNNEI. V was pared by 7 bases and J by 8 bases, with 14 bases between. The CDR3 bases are TGTGCCAGCATGAGGGACCGAAGGGAAAAACTGTTTTTT. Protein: CASMRDRREKLFF.

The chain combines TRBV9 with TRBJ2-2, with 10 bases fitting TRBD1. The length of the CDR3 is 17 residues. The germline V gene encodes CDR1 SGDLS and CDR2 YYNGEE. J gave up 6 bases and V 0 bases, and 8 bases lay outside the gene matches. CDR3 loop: CASSVEGGTGVAGELFF. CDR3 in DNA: TGTGCCAGCAGCGTAGAAGGGGGGACAGGGGTAGCCGGGGAGCTGTTTTTT. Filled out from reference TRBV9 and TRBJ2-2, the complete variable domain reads DSGVTQTPKHLITATGQRVTLRCSPRSGDLSVYWYQQSLDQGLQFLIQYYNGEERAKGNILERFSAQQFPDLHSELNLSSLELGDSALYFCASSVEGGTGVAGELFFGEGSRLTVL.

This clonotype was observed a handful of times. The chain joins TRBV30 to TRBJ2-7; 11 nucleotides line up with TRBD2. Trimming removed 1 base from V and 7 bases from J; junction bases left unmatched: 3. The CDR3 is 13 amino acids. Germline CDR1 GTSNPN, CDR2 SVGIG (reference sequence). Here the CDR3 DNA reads TGTGCCTGGAGTGCGGTAGCGGGAGGGGAGCAGTACTTC. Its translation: CAWSAVAGGEQYF.

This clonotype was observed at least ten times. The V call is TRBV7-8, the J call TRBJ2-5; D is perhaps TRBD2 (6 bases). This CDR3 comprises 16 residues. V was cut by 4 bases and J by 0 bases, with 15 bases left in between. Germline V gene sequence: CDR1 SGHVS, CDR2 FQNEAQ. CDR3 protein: CASSYRAGPHQETQYF. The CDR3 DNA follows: TGTGCCAGCAGCTATCGCGCGGGGCCCCACCAAGAGACCCAGTACTTC.

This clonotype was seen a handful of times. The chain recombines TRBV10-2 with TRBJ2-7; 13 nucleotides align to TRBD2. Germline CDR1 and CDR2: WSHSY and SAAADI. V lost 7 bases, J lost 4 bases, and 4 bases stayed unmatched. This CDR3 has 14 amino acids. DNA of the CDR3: TGCGCCAGCACCGGACTAGCGGGAGAATACGAGCAGTACTTC. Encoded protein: CASTGLAGEYEQYF.

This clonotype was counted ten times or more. The CDR3 nucleotides are TGTGCCAGCAGCTACCCACGGGCGGGAGGGCATAGCTCCTACAATGAGCAGTTCTTC. The encoded protein is CASSYPRAGGHSSYNEQFF. The gene calls are TRBV28 and TRBJ2-1, with 9 bases that match TRBD2. Germline trimming cut 6 bases from V and 0 bases from J; bases unmatched to any gene: 15. Germline CDR1 reads MDHEN; CDR2 reads SYDVKM. This CDR3 comprises 19 residues.

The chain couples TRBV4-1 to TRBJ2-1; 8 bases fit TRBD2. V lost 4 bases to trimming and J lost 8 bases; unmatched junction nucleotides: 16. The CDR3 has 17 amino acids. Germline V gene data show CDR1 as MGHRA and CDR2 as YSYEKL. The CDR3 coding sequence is TGCGCCAGCAGCCCCACCCCCCGCTTCGGGAGGGCTCATGAGCAGTTCTTC. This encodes CASSPTPRFGRAHEQFF.

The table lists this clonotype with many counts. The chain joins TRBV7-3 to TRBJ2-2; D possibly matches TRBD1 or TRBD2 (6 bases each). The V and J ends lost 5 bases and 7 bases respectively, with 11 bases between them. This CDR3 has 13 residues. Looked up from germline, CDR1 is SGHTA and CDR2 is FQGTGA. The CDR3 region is CASSTGAGGELFF. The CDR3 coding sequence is TGTGCCAGCAGCACGGGGGCCGGCGGGGAGCTGTTTTTT.

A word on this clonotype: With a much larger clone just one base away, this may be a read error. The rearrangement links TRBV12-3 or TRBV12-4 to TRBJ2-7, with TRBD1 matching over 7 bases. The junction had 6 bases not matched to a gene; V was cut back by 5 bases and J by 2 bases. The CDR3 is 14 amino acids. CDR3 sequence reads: CASSMGTEAYEQYF. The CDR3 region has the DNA TGTGCCAGCAGTATGGGGACAGAGGCCTACGAGCAGTACTTC.

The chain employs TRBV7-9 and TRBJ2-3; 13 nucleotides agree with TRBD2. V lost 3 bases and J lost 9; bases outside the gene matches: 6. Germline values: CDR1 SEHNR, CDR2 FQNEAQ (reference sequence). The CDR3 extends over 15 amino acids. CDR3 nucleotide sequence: TGTGCCAGCAGCTTGGGACTAGCGGGGCCTTTGACGCAGTATTTT. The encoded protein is CASSLGLAGPLTQYF. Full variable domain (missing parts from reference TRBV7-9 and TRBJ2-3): DTGVSQNPRHKITKRGQNVTFRCDPISEHNRLYWYRQTLGQGPEFLTYFQNEAQLEKSRLLSDRFSAERPKGSFSTLEIQRTEQGDSAMYLCASSLGLAGPLTQYFGPGTRLTVL.

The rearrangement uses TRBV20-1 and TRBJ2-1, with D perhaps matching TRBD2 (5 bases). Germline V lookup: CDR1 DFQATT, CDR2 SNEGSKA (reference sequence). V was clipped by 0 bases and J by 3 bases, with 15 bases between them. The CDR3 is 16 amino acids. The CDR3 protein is CSARDTGGRFYNEQFF. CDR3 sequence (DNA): TGCAGTGCTAGAGATACTGGCGGGCGCTTCTACAATGAGCAGTTCTTC.

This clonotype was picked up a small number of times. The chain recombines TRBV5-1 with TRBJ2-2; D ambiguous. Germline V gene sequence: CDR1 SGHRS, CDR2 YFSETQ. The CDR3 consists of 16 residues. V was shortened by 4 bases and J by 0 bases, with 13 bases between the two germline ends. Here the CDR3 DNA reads TGCGCCAGCAGCCCATCCCCCACAGCGAACACCGGGGAGCTGTTTTTT. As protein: CASSPSPTANTGELFF.

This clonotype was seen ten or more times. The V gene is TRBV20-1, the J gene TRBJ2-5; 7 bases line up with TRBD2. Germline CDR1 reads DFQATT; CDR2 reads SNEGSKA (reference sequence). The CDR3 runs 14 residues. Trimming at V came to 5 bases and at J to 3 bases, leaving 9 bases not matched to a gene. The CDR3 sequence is CSAPGTKGEETQYF. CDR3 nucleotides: TGCAGTGCTCCCGGGACTAAAGGGGAAGAGACCCAGTACTTC.

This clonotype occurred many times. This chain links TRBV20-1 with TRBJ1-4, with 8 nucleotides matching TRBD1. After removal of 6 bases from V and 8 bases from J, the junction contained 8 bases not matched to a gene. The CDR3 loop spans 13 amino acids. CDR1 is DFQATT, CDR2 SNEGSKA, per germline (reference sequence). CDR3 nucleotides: TGCAGTGCATTGGGACAGGCTCGGGAAAAACTGTTTTTT. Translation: CSALGQAREKLFF.

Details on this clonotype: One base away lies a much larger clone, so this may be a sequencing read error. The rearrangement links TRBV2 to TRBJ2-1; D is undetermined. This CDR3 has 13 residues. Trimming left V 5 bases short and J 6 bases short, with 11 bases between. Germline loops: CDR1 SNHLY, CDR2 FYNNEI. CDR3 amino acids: CASSSRLCNEQFF. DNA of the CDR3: TGTGCCAGCAGTTCACGACTCTGCAATGAGCAGTTCTTC. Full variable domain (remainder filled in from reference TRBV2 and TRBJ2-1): EPEVTQTPSHQVTQMGQEVILRCVPISNHLYFYWYRQILGQKVEFLVSFYNNEISEKSEIFDDQFSVERPDGSNFTLKIRSTKLEDSAMYFCASSSRLCNEQFFGPGTRLTVL.

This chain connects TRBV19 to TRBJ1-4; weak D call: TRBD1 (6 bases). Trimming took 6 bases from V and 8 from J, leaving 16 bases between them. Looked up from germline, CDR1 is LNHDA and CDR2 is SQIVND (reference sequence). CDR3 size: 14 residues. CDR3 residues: CASRVQGGSEKLFF. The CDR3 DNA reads TGTGCCAGTAGGGTACAGGGAGGGAGCGAAAAACTGTTTTTT.

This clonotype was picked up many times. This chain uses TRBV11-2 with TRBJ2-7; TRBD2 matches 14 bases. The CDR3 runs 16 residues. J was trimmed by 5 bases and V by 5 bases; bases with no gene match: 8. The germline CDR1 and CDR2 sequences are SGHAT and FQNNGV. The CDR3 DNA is TGTGCCAGCAGCCCGACTAGCGGGAGGGCCAGAAACGAGCAGTACTTC. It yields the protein CASSPTSGRARNEQYF.

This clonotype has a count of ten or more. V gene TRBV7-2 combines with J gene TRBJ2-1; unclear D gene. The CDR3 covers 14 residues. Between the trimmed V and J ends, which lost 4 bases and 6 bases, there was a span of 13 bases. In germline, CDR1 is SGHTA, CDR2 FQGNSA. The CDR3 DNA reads TGTGCCAGCAGCTCTAGGCAGTACTCCAATGAGCAGTTCTTC. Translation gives CASSSRQYSNEQFF.